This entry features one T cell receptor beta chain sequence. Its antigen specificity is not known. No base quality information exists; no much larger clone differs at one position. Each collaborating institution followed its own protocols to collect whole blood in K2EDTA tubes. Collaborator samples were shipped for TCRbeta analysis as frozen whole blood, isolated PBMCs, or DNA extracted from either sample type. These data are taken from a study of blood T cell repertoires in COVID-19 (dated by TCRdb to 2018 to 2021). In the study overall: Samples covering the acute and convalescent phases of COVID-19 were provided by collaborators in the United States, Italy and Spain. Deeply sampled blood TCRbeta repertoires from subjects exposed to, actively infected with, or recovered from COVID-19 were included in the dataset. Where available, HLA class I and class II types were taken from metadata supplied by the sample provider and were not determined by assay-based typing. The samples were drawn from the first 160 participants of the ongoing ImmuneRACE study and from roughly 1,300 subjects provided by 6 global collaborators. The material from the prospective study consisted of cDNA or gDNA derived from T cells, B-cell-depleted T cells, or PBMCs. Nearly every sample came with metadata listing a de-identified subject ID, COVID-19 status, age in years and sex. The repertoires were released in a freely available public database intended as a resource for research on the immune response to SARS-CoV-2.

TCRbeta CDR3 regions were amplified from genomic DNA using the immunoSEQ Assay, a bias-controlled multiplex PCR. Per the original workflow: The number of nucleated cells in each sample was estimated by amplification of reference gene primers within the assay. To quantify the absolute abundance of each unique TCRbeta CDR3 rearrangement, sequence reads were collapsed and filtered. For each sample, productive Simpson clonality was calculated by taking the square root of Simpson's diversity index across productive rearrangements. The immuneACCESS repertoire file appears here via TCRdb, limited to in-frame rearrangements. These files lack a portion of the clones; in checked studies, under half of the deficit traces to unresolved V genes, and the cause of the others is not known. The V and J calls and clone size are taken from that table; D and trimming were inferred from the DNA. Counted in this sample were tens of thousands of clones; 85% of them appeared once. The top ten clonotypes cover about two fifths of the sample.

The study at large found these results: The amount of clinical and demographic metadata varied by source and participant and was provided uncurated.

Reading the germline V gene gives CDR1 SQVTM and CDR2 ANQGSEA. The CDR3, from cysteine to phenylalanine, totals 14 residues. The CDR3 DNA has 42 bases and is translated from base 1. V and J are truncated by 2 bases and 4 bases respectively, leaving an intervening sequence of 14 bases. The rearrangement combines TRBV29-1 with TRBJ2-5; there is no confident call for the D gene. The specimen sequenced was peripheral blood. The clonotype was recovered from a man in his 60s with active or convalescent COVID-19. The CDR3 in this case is CSVESGRPRETQYF. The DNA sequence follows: TGCAGCGTTGAATCCGGCAGACCTAGAGAGACCCAGTACTTC.